A selection of T cell receptor beta chains follows, all from one sample in a study of T cells in Graves' hyperthyroidism and ophthalmopathy. TCRdb fed the multiplex PCR reads into MiXCR, producing one record per CDR3 protein. Of 330,000 or so distinct CDR3 sequences listed, about a sixth are singletons. Sequencing was done on a sample of blood. The receptors originated from a woman in her thirties or forties with Graves' ophthalmopathy. Each CDR3 is given with its conserved first and last residue. The D gene is left open where the match is weak. Rows may omit the clone size; those that give it use once, few, many or a size class.

j_call: TRBJ2-2
d_call: TRBD2
clone_size: .
v_call: TRBV5-1
cdr3_aa: CASSSGGGSTGELFF
cdr3_nt: TGCGCCAGCAGCTCTGGCGGGGGATCCACCGGGGAGCTGTTTTTT

j_call: TRBJ2-7
d_call: TRBD2
clone_size: many
v_call: TRBV28
cdr3_aa: CASNRGSGNYEQYF
cdr3_nt: TGTGCCAGCAATAGAGGGAGCGGGAACTACGAGCAGTACTTC

j_call: TRBJ2-1
d_call: TRBD1
clone_size: many
v_call: TRBV28
cdr3_aa: CASSVIGQADYNEQFF
cdr3_nt: TGTGCCAGCAGTGTAATCGGACAGGCAGACTACAATGAGCAGTTCTTC

j_call: TRBJ2-7
d_call: .
clone_size: .
v_call: TRBV3-1
cdr3_aa: CASSHSDFEQYF
cdr3_nt: TGTGCCAGCAGCCATAGCGACTTCGAGCAGTACTTC

j_call: TRBJ1-1
d_call: .
clone_size: many
v_call: TRBV4-1
cdr3_aa: CASSQEKSGWAGDTEAFF
cdr3_nt: TGCGCCAGCAGCCAAGAGAAGTCTGGTTGGGCGGGAGACACTGAAGCTTTCTTT

j_call: TRBJ2-7
d_call: .
clone_size: many
v_call: TRBV7-2
cdr3_aa: CASSLSLGATYEQYF
cdr3_nt: TGTGCCAGCAGCTTATCATTAGGGGCCACCTACGAGCAGTACTTC

j_call: TRBJ2-7
d_call: TRBD2
clone_size: many
v_call: TRBV12-3/TRBV12-4
cdr3_aa: CASSLEGGSNYEQYF
cdr3_nt: TGTGCCAGCAGCCTCGAGGGAGGGTCTAACTACGAGCAGTACTTC

j_call: TRBJ2-7
d_call: .
clone_size: many
v_call: TRBV4-1
cdr3_aa: CASSDPARRPGEQYF
cdr3_nt: TGCGCCAGCAGCGACCCGGCACGCCGGCCGGGGGAGCAGTACTTC

j_call: TRBJ1-2
d_call: .
clone_size: many
v_call: TRBV6-1
cdr3_aa: CASSKGFNYGYTF
cdr3_nt: TGTGCCAGCAGTAAAGGGTTTAACTATGGCTACACCTTC

j_call: TRBJ2-2
d_call: .
clone_size: .
v_call: TRBV10-3
cdr3_aa: CAISEAFTGELFF
cdr3_nt: TGTGCCATCAGTGAGGCGTTCACCGGGGAGCTGTTTTTT

j_call: TRBJ1-2
d_call: .
clone_size: many
v_call: TRBV9
cdr3_aa: CASSDPSFVDGYTF
cdr3_nt: TGTGCCAGCAGCGACCCCTCCTTTGTGGATGGCTACACCTTC

j_call: TRBJ1-5
d_call: TRBD1
clone_size: few
v_call: TRBV24-1
cdr3_aa: CATGQGGLGNQPQHF
cdr3_nt: TGTGCCACCGGACAGGGAGGTTTGGGCAATCAGCCCCAGCATTTT

j_call: TRBJ1-1
d_call: .
clone_size: once
v_call: TRBV20-1
cdr3_aa: CSARDRRVMNTEAFF
cdr3_nt: TGCAGTGCTAGAGATAGGAGGGTCATGAACACTGAAGCTTTCTTT

j_call: TRBJ2-1
d_call: TRBD2
clone_size: .
v_call: TRBV25-1
cdr3_aa: CASSDFGGRAWEQFF
cdr3_nt: TGTGCCAGCAGTGACTTCGGCGGGAGGGCCTGGGAGCAGTTCTTC

j_call: TRBJ2-7
d_call: TRBD1
clone_size: .
v_call: TRBV11-2
cdr3_aa: CASSSQTGSSEQYF
cdr3_nt: TGTGCCAGCAGCTCCCAGACAGGGTCCAGCGAGCAGTACTTC

j_call: TRBJ1-6
d_call: .
clone_size: .
v_call: TRBV9
cdr3_aa: CASSGGGANNSPLHF
cdr3_nt: TGTGCCAGCAGCGGTGGGGGAGCTAATAATTCACCCCTCCACTTT

j_call: TRBJ1-1
d_call: TRBD1
clone_size: many
v_call: TRBV6-2/TRBV6-3
cdr3_aa: CASSYQGGPEAFF
cdr3_nt: TGTGCCAGCAGTTACCAGGGGGGCCCTGAAGCTTTCTTT

j_call: TRBJ2-7
d_call: .
clone_size: many
v_call: TRBV3-2
cdr3_aa: CASSQDWDGSYEQYF
cdr3_nt: TGTGCCAGCAGCCAAGATTGGGATGGGTCCTACGAGCAGTACTTC

j_call: TRBJ2-5
d_call: TRBD1
clone_size: many
v_call: TRBV6-2/TRBV6-3
cdr3_aa: CASSRPTTGDGETQYF
cdr3_nt: TGTGCCAGCAGCCGACCAACGACAGGGGACGGAGAGACCCAGTACTTC

j_call: TRBJ1-6
d_call: .
clone_size: many
v_call: TRBV6-5
cdr3_aa: CASSYNPGSAPLHF
cdr3_nt: TGTGCCAGCAGTTACAACCCAGGTTCTGCACCCCTCCACTTT

j_call: TRBJ2-2
d_call: .
clone_size: many
v_call: TRBV24-1
cdr3_aa: CATSDLTSTGELFF
cdr3_nt: TGTGCCACCAGTGATTTGACTAGCACCGGGGAGCTGTTTTTT

j_call: TRBJ1-2
d_call: TRBD1
clone_size: many
v_call: TRBV18
cdr3_aa: CASSGQGPKGYTF
cdr3_nt: TGTGCCAGCTCGGGACAGGGGCCGAAAGGCTACACCTTC

j_call: TRBJ2-5
d_call: .
clone_size: many
v_call: TRBV10-3
cdr3_aa: CAISDTGPQETQYF
cdr3_nt: TGTGCCATCAGCGACACAGGACCCCAAGAGACCCAGTACTTC

j_call: TRBJ2-7
d_call: .
clone_size: many
v_call: TRBV13
cdr3_aa: CASSSPKYEQYF
cdr3_nt: TGTGCCAGCAGCTCCCCTAAGTACGAGCAGTACTTC

j_call: TRBJ2-7
d_call: .
clone_size: many
v_call: TRBV7-9
cdr3_aa: CASSPRGRTYEQYF
cdr3_nt: TGTGCCAGCAGCCCTCGGGGGAGGACCTACGAGCAGTACTTC

j_call: TRBJ1-6
d_call: .
clone_size: .
v_call: TRBV15
cdr3_aa: CATSSGPFNSPLHF
cdr3_nt: TGTGCCACCAGCTCCGGACCGTTTAATTCACCCCTCCACTTT

j_call: TRBJ2-7
d_call: .
clone_size: many
v_call: TRBV6-1
cdr3_aa: CASIHGTEPYEQYF
cdr3_nt: TGTGCCAGCATCCACGGGACGGAACCCTACGAGCAGTACTTC

j_call: TRBJ2-2
d_call: TRBD2
clone_size: .
v_call: TRBV11-2
cdr3_aa: CASSLGLAGATNTGELFF
cdr3_nt: TGTGCCAGCAGCTTAGGACTAGCGGGGGCTACGAACACCGGGGAGCTGTTTTTT

j_call: TRBJ2-7
d_call: TRBD2
clone_size: .
v_call: TRBV12-3/TRBV12-4
cdr3_aa: CASSLAGTSGSEQYF
cdr3_nt: TGTGCCAGCAGTTTAGCAGGGACTAGCGGTTCCGAGCAGTACTTC

j_call: TRBJ1-1
d_call: .
clone_size: many
v_call: TRBV20-1
cdr3_aa: CSARRPGTEAFF
cdr3_nt: TGCAGTGCCAGGCGGCCGGGCACTGAAGCTTTCTTT

j_call: TRBJ1-5
d_call: .
clone_size: few
v_call: TRBV12-3/TRBV12-4
cdr3_aa: CASSRGDGQPQLF
cdr3_nt: TGTGCCAGCAGCCGAGGGGACGGTCAGCCCCAGCTTTTT

j_call: TRBJ2-7
d_call: TRBD1
clone_size: many
v_call: TRBV9
cdr3_aa: CASSAGTGAREQYF
cdr3_nt: TGTGCCAGCAGCGCCGGGACAGGGGCGCGGGAGCAGTACTTC

j_call: TRBJ1-5
d_call: TRBD1
clone_size: many
v_call: TRBV5-5
cdr3_aa: CASSPLGQGSNQPQHF
cdr3_nt: TGTGCCAGCAGCCCCCTGGGACAGGGGAGCAATCAGCCCCAGCATTTT

j_call: TRBJ2-7
d_call: TRBD1
clone_size: .
v_call: TRBV4-1
cdr3_aa: CASSQSPGQGWYEQYF
cdr3_nt: TGCGCCAGCAGCCAAAGTCCGGGACAGGGGTGGTACGAGCAGTACTTC

j_call: TRBJ1-3
d_call: .
clone_size: .
v_call: TRBV18
cdr3_aa: CASSPSGDSGNTIYF
cdr3_nt: TGTGCCAGCTCACCATCGGGGGACTCTGGAAACACCATATATTTT

j_call: TRBJ1-2
d_call: .
clone_size: .
v_call: TRBV6-2/TRBV6-3
cdr3_aa: CATQDSPPRGYTF
cdr3_nt: TGTGCCACCCAGGACAGCCCTCCCCGGGGCTACACCTTC

j_call: TRBJ2-7
d_call: .
clone_size: many
v_call: TRBV28
cdr3_aa: CASSLQTGYEQYF
cdr3_nt: TGTGCCAGCAGTTTGCAAACAGGCTACGAGCAGTACTTC

j_call: TRBJ2-2
d_call: .
clone_size: many
v_call: TRBV7-9
cdr3_aa: CASSSGRLSTGELFF
cdr3_nt: TGTGCCAGCAGCTCGGGACGACTTAGCACCGGGGAGCTGTTTTTT

j_call: TRBJ1-2
d_call: TRBD1
clone_size: many
v_call: TRBV27
cdr3_aa: CASTPGTGEGTNYGYTF
cdr3_nt: TGTGCCAGCACCCCCGGGACAGGGGAGGGTACTAACTATGGCTACACCTTC

j_call: TRBJ1-5
d_call: .
clone_size: many
v_call: TRBV15
cdr3_aa: CATSRARETTSNQPQHF
cdr3_nt: TGTGCCACCAGCAGAGCCAGAGAAACTACTAGCAATCAGCCCCAGCATTTT

j_call: TRBJ2-5
d_call: .
clone_size: many
v_call: TRBV5-1
cdr3_aa: CASSLDSALVGTQYF
cdr3_nt: TGCGCCAGCAGCTTGGACAGCGCTTTGGTGGGGACCCAGTACTTC

j_call: TRBJ1-2
d_call: TRBD1
clone_size: .
v_call: TRBV20-1
cdr3_aa: CSARQGANYGYTF
cdr3_nt: TGCAGTGCCCGGCAGGGGGCCAACTATGGCTACACCTTC

j_call: TRBJ2-7
d_call: TRBD1
clone_size: few
v_call: TRBV7-2
cdr3_aa: CASSTRQGAYEQYF
cdr3_nt: TGTGCCAGCAGCACCCGGCAGGGGGCCTACGAGCAGTACTTC

j_call: TRBJ1-1
d_call: .
clone_size: many
v_call: TRBV20-1
cdr3_aa: CSAGGPNTEAFF
cdr3_nt: TGCAGTGCCGGCGGCCCGAACACTGAAGCTTTCTTT

j_call: TRBJ1-1
d_call: .
clone_size: many
v_call: TRBV6-1
cdr3_aa: CASRIIQGTEAFF
cdr3_nt: TGTGCCAGCAGAATAATACAGGGCACTGAAGCTTTCTTT

j_call: TRBJ1-3
d_call: .
clone_size: many
v_call: TRBV4-1
cdr3_aa: CASSLSFSGNTIYF
cdr3_nt: TGCGCCAGCAGTCTTAGTTTCTCTGGAAACACCATATATTTT

j_call: TRBJ2-7
d_call: TRBD1
clone_size: many
v_call: TRBV7-2
cdr3_aa: CASSNMGQGIYEQYF
cdr3_nt: TGTGCCAGCAGCAACATGGGACAGGGGATCTACGAGCAGTACTTC

j_call: TRBJ1-1
d_call: .
clone_size: .
v_call: TRBV10-3
cdr3_aa: CAISEGSTEAFF
cdr3_nt: TGTGCCATCAGTGAGGGGAGCACTGAAGCTTTCTTT

j_call: TRBJ1-5
d_call: .
clone_size: many
v_call: TRBV12-3/TRBV12-4
cdr3_aa: CASSFSGRTNQPQHF
cdr3_nt: TGTGCCAGCAGTTTCTCAGGACGGACTAATCAGCCCCAGCATTTT

j_call: TRBJ2-7
d_call: TRBD1
clone_size: many
v_call: TRBV5-3
cdr3_aa: CANLTEGAKYEQYF
cdr3_nt: TGTGCCAACCTAACAGAGGGGGCTAAGTACGAGCAGTACTTC

j_call: TRBJ1-5
d_call: .
clone_size: few
v_call: TRBV28
cdr3_aa: CASRLGDTLHF
cdr3_nt: TGTGCCAGCAGACTAGGGGATACCCTGCATTTT

j_call: TRBJ1-5
d_call: .
clone_size: few
v_call: TRBV18
cdr3_aa: CASSKKEGNQPQHF
cdr3_nt: TGTGCCAGCTCGAAAAAGGAGGGCAATCAGCCCCAGCATTTT

j_call: TRBJ2-2
d_call: .
clone_size: many
v_call: TRBV12-3/TRBV12-4
cdr3_aa: CASSFYRIRNTGELFF
cdr3_nt: TGTGCCAGCAGTTTCTACAGGATACGGAACACCGGGGAGCTGTTTTTT

j_call: TRBJ2-5
d_call: TRBD2
clone_size: .
v_call: TRBV7-8
cdr3_aa: CASSLASGSETQYF
cdr3_nt: TGTGCCAGCAGCTTAGCCAGCGGGAGTGAGACCCAGTACTTC